This is a list of T cell receptor beta chains from one sample in a study of T cell changes during pregnancy in multiple sclerosis. Produced via immunoSEQ multiplex PCR; TCRdb's table is partial and in-frame only. The sample comprises 42,000 or so clones, less than 95% of which are singletons, and 9% to 10% rests with the top ten. The source material was CD8+ T cells from peripheral blood mononuclear cells, sampled in the first trimester of pregnancy. The receptors here all came from a female donor with multiple sclerosis, enrolled in a pregnancy study. The CDR3 runs from the conserved cysteine through the conserved F or W. D genes are given only for firm matches. Only some rows state a clone size, as once, few, many or a class for expanded clones.

j_call clone_size d_call v_call cdr3_aa cdr3_nt
TRBJ2-1 - TRBD2 TRBV6-1 CASSEDAGGAHNEQFF TGTGCCAGCAGTGAAGACGCGGGAGGGGCGCACAATGAGCAGTTCTTC
TRBJ2-5 - - TRBV7-6 CASSLSAGNYKETQYF TGTGCCAGCAGCTTATCCGCCGGGAACTACAAGGAGACCCAGTACTTC
TRBJ2-2 - TRBD1 TRBV29-1 CSVRGQGDTGELFF TGCAGCGTTCGAGGACAGGGCGACACCGGGGAGCTGTTTTTT
TRBJ2-2 - - TRBV4-2 CASSQAHGGDGELFF TGTGCCAGCAGCCAAGCTCACGGGGGAGACGGGGAGCTGTTTTTT
TRBJ2-1 - - TRBV19 CASGLVPYNEQFF TGTGCCAGTGGCCTAGTCCCCTACAATGAGCAGTTCTTC
TRBJ1-5 - TRBD1 TRBV5-7 CASSQDRGGQPQHF TGTGCCAGCAGCCAAGACAGGGGCGGTCAGCCCCAGCATTTT
TRBJ2-3 once TRBD2 TRBV15 CATSPASGRSTDTQYF TGTGCCACCAGCCCGGCTAGCGGGAGGAGCACAGATACGCAGTATTTT
TRBJ1-2 - TRBD1 TRBV7-8 CASSLVRTGNMDPHYGYTF TGTGCCAGCAGCTTAGTGAGGACAGGGAATATGGACCCCCACTATGGCTACACCTTC
TRBJ1-1 - - TRBV7-8 CASSSYNTEAFF TGTGCCAGCAGCTCCTATAACACTGAAGCTTTCTTT
TRBJ1-5 few TRBD1 TRBV6-5 CASSYDGRGPIHF TGTGCCAGCAGTTATGACGGCAGGGGGCCAATTCATTTT
TRBJ2-7 - - TRBV12-5 CASGGTGYEQYF TGTGCTAGTGGTGGTACAGGGTACGAGCAGTACTTC
TRBJ2-2 few - TRBV2 CASRGDRNSANTGELFF TGTGCCAGCAGGGGTGACAGGAACAGCGCGAACACCGGGGAGCTGTTTTTT
TRBJ1-5 - - TRBV5-4 CASSPEGGSNQPQHF TGTGCCAGCAGCCCGGAAGGGGGAAGCAATCAGCCCCAGCATTTT
TRBJ1-4 - TRBD1 TRBV19 CASSMGDRVDEKLFF TGTGCCAGTAGTATGGGGGACAGGGTTGATGAAAAACTGTTTTTT
TRBJ2-7 - - TRBV29-1 CSVRGGMYEQYF TGCAGCGTTAGGGGGGGGATGTACGAGCAGTACTTC
TRBJ2-7 - TRBD2 TRBV29-1 CSVGERENLWYEQYF TGCAGCGTTGGAGAGCGGGAGAATCTCTGGTACGAGCAGTACTTC
TRBJ1-2 once - TRBV7-9 CASSLVGGYGYTF TGTGCCAGCAGCTTAGTGGGGGGCTATGGCTACACCTTC
TRBJ1-3 - - TRBV6-1 CASSETGPYSGNTIYF TGTGCCAGCAGTGAGACAGGACCGTACTCTGGAAACACCATATATTTT
TRBJ1-4 - - TRBV6-5 CASTSETGSEKLFF TGTGCCAGCACTAGTGAGACAGGATCTGAAAAACTGTTTTTT
TRBJ2-6 - - TRBV14 CASNHGGNSGANVLTF TGTGCCAGCAACCATGGAGGGAACTCTGGGGCCAACGTCCTGACTTTC
TRBJ2-3 - TRBD1 TRBV13 CASSSRQGPDTQYF TGTGCCAGCAGCTCCCGACAGGGACCAGATACGCAGTATTTT
TRBJ2-2 - TRBD2 TRBV5-1 CASSLAAGGYTGELFF TGCGCCAGCAGCTTGGCGGCGGGAGGTTACACCGGGGAGCTGTTTTTT
TRBJ2-1 - - TRBV9 CASSVTGSLVSYNEQFF TGTGCCAGCAGCGTAACAGGGAGTTTGGTGTCCTACAATGAGCAGTTCTTC
TRBJ2-7 - TRBD1 TRBV30 CAWSAGTGIYEQYF TGTGCCTGGAGTGCCGGGACAGGGATCTACGAGCAGTACTTC
TRBJ2-7 - TRBD1 TRBV7-9 CASSIVGQGGLDSSYEQYF TGTGCCAGCAGCATCGTGGGACAGGGGGGACTTGACAGCTCCTACGAGCAGTACTTC
TRBJ1-1 - TRBD1 TRBV11-2 CASRVVGGRRTEAFF TGTGCCAGCAGGGTTGTAGGGGGCCGGAGAACTGAAGCTTTCTTT
TRBJ2-2 - - TRBV6-5 CASSYRGGELFF TGTGCCAGCAGTTACAGGGGCGGAGAGCTGTTTTTT
TRBJ1-5 - - TRBV5-8 CASSLRPGLALQPQHF TGTGCCAGCAGCTTAAGGCCCGGACTCGCCCTGCAGCCCCAGCATTTT
TRBJ1-5 - - TRBV2 CASSLREPESNQPQHF TGTGCCAGCAGCCTCCGGGAGCCTGAAAGCAATCAGCCCCAGCATTTT
TRBJ2-5 once - TRBV2 CASRVGRRDETQYF TGTGCCAGCAGAGTAGGACGGCGGGACGAGACCCAGTACTTC
TRBJ2-6 - - TRBV7-7 CASSGRTGLGANVLTF TGTGCCAGCAGCGGGCGAACAGGGCTTGGGGCCAACGTCCTGACTTTC
TRBJ2-1 - TRBD2 TRBV2 CASTLAGGNEQFF TGTGCCAGCACCCTAGCGGGAGGCAATGAGCAGTTCTTC
TRBJ2-7 - TRBD2 TRBV18 CASSRTSGSIYEQYF TGTGCCAGCTCAAGGACTAGCGGGAGTATATACGAGCAGTACTTC
TRBJ1-5 - - TRBV21-1 CARGRRRGGQINNQPQHF TGTGCCAGGGGGAGGCGTAGGGGGGGGCAGATTAACAATCAGCCCCAGCATTTT
TRBJ1-2 - - TRBV5-1 CASSLEVGDYGYTF TGCGCCAGCAGCTTGGAGGTAGGGGACTATGGCTACACCTTC
TRBJ2-7 - TRBD2 TRBV5-6 CASSPPGGGVREQYF TGTGCCAGCAGTCCCCCCGGGGGGGGTGTGAGGGAGCAGTACTTC
TRBJ2-3 - TRBD2 TRBV19 CASMVAGGPAQYF TGTGCCAGTATGGTAGCGGGGGGACCGGCGCAGTATTTT
TRBJ1-1 - TRBD1 TRBV7-2 CASRYRGGTEAFF TGTGCCAGCAGGTACAGGGGGGGCACTGAAGCTTTCTTT
TRBJ2-7 - TRBD1 TRBV14 CASSQGRGKHEQYF TGTGCCAGCAGCCAGGGCAGGGGGAAGCACGAGCAGTACTTC
TRBJ2-7 - TRBD1 TRBV7-9 CAIPSGQGSYEQYF TGTGCCATTCCCTCGGGACAGGGGTCCTACGAGCAGTACTTC
TRBJ2-5 - TRBD1 TRBV7-9 CASSSWTGGYKETQYF TGTGCCAGCAGCTCATGGACAGGGGGGTACAAAGAGACCCAGTACTTC
TRBJ1-1 - TRBD1 TRBV6-5 CASSYGQGGTEAFF TGTGCCAGCAGTTATGGCCAGGGGGGAACTGAAGCTTTCTTT
TRBJ2-1 - TRBD2 TRBV11-2 CASSLGGGSYNEQFF TGTGCCAGCAGCTTGGGGGGGGGATCCTACAATGAGCAGTTCTTC
TRBJ1-4 medium-sized TRBD1 TRBV6-1 CASNPGQGVEKLFF TGTGCCAGCAACCCGGGACAGGGAGTTGAAAAACTGTTTTTT
TRBJ2-7 - - TRBV9 CASNWAASLPYEQYF TGTGCCAGCAATTGGGCAGCCTCTCTACCCTACGAGCAGTACTTC
TRBJ2-7 - TRBD2 TRBV5-6 CASSFGGDEQYF TGTGCCAGCAGCTTCGGGGGGGACGAGCAGTACTTC